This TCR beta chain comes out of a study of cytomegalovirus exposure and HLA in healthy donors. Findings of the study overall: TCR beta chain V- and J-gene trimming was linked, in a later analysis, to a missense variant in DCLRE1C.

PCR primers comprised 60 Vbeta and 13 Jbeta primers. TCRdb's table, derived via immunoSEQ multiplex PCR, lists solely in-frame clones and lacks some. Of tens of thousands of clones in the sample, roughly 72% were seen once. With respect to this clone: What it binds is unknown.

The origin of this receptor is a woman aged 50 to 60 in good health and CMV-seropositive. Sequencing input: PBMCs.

The CDR3 loop is CASSPGGASGILYNEQFF. For the CDR3, the DNA is TGTGCCAGCAGCCCTGGGGGGGCTAGCGGGATCCTATACAATGAGCAGTTCTTC. The gene calls are TRBV7-9 and TRBJ2-1; 9 bases agree with TRBD2. Germline V gene lookup returns CDR1 SEHNR and CDR2 FQNEAQ (reference sequence). The junction had 15 bases not matched to a gene; V was cut back by 5 bases and J by 4 bases. CDR3 size: 18 residues.